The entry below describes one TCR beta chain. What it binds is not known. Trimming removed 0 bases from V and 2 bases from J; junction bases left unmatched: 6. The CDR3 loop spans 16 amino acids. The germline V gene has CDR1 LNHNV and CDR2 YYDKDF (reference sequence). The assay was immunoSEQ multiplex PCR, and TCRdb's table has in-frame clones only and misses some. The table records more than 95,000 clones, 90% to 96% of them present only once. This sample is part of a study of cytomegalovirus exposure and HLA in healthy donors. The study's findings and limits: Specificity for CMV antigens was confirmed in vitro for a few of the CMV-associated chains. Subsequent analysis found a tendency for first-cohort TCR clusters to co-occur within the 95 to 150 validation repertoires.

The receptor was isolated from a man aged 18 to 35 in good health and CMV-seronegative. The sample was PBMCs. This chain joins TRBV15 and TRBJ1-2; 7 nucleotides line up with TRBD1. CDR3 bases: TGTGCCACCAGCAGAGATTGGCCGGGACAGAACTATGGCTACACCTTC. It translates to CATSRDWPGQNYGYTF.